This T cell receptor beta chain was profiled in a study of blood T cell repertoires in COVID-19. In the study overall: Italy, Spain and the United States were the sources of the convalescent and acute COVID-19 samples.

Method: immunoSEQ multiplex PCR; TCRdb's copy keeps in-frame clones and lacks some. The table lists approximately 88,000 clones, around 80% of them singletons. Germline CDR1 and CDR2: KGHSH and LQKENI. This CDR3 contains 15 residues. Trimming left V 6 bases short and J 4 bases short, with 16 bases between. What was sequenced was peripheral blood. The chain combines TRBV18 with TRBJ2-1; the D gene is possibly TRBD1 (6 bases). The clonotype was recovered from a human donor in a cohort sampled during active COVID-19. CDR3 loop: CASSEGGPKYNEQFF. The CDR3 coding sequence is TGTGCCAGCTCTGAAGGGGGACCCAAATACAATGAGCAGTTCTTC.